This passage covers 16 T cell receptor beta chains from one sample sequenced in a study of T cells in Graves' hyperthyroidism and ophthalmopathy. Using RNA transcripts as the source, TCR beta CDR3 regions were amplified. First-round RT-PCR of the TCR CDR3 relied on the HTBI primer set. One entry per CDR3 protein, called by TCRdb with MiXCR from the multiplex PCR reads. In the table there are approximately 590,000 distinct CDR3 sequences, approximately 44% of which are singletons. Specimen: peripheral blood or thyroid tissue (not recorded which). These TCRs come from a woman under 30 with Graves' hyperthyroidism.

Points on this clonotype: The junction differs from germline at one of its ends, possibly a read error. The chain recombines TRBV20-1 with TRBJ2-5; D may match TRBD1 or TRBD2 (7 bases each). The germline gives CDR1 DFQATT, CDR2 SNEGSKA (reference sequence). The CDR3 loop spans 16 amino acids. CDR3 protein: CSARALRGGGGETQYF. CDR3 DNA sequence: TGCAGTGCGAGAGCCCTAAGAGGGGGCGGGGGAGAGACCCAGTACTTC.

V gene TRBV2 combines with J gene TRBJ2-5; TRBD2 agrees at 8 bases. The CDR3 contains 13 residues. The J segment lost 4 bases and the V segment lost 11 bases, leaving 9 bases of the junction unmatched. Germline CDR1 is SNHLY and CDR2 is FYNNEI. CDR3 region: CARTGRATETQYF. In DNA, the CDR3 is TGTGCCCGCACCGGGAGGGCCACAGAGACCCAGTACTTC. Based on the CDR3 plus reference TRBV2 and TRBJ2-5, the full variable domain is EPEVTQTPSHQVTQMGQEVILRCVPISNHLYFYWYRQILGQKVEFLVSFYNNEISEKSEIFDDQFSVERPDGSNFTLKIRSTKLEDSAMYFCARTGRATETQYFGPGTRLLVL.

J is TRBJ1-2 and V is TRBV15, with D uncertain. The germline V and J ends were trimmed by 1 base and 4 bases, with 7 bases remaining between them. Per the germline V gene, CDR1 is LNHNV and CDR2 is YYDKDF (reference sequence). CDR3 size: 13 residues. CDR3 region: CATSRAGVYGYTF. The DNA for the CDR3 is TGTGCCACCAGCAGAGCGGGAGTCTATGGCTACACCTTC.

This clonotype occurred a few times. The chain employs TRBV24-1 and TRBJ2-2; 10 positions match TRBD2. CDR1 KGHDR and CDR2 SFDVKD come from the germline V gene. V shed 4 bases, J shed 4 bases, and the junction held 8 bases outside the gene matches. The CDR3 extends over 17 amino acids. The CDR3 DNA reads TGTGCCACCAGTGACAATCCTAGCGGGAGACCCACCGGGGAGCTGTTTTTT. Its translation is CATSDNPSGRPTGELFF.

This chain connects TRBV20-1 to TRBJ2-7; 9 bases fit TRBD1. Germline CDR1 and CDR2: DFQATT and SNEGSKA (reference sequence). V was clipped by 6 bases and J by 4 bases; unmatched bases: 7. The CDR3 sequence is 13 residues long. The CDR3 bases are TGCAGTGCCAACCGGGACAGGGATTACGAGCAGTACTTC. This sequence encodes CSANRDRDYEQYF.

The rearrangement uses TRBV19 and TRBJ2-2; TRBD2 matches at 8 bases. The CDR3 length is 16 residues. Per germline, CDR1 LNHDA and CDR2 SQIVND (reference sequence). Trimming cost V 5 bases and J 2 bases; bases outside gene matches: 7. In DNA, the CDR3 is TGTGCCAGTAGTCGAAAAGCGGGAGACAACACCGGGGAGCTGTTTTTT. Translation: CASSRKAGDNTGELFF.

V usage is TRBV29-1 and J usage is TRBJ2-2; perhaps TRBD2 as D (6 bases). V lost 6 bases and J lost 7, with 12 bases in between. The CDR3 is 12 residues long. Germline lookup yields CDR1 SQVTM and CDR2 ANQGSEA. In nucleotides, the CDR3 is TGCAGCGTGGGACTGAGGTACGGGGAGCTGTTTTTT. It is translated as CSVGLRYGELFF.

The CDR3 is CASSASDRGGEQYF. The DNA of the CDR3 is TGTGCCAGCAGCGCAAGCGACAGGGGCGGCGAGCAGTACTTC. This chain uses TRBV7-2 with TRBJ2-7; 8 bases align to TRBD1. Germline V lookup: CDR1 SGHTA, CDR2 FQGNSA. V shed 5 bases, J shed 6 bases, and the junction held 9 bases outside the gene matches. The CDR3 covers 14 residues.

The chain uses TRBV7-3 and TRBJ2-5; 8 nucleotides match TRBD1. V lost 5 bases and J lost 6; bases outside the gene matches: 8. The V gene's germline CDR1 is SGHTA and CDR2 FQGTGA. The CDR3 has 14 amino acids. The chain's CDR3 is CASSKGQGLKTQYF. The DNA for the CDR3 is TGTGCCAGCAGCAAAGGACAGGGACTCAAGACCCAGTACTTC.

On this clonotype: A read error may explain this, as a much larger clone is one base away. V usage is TRBV10-3 and J usage is TRBJ2-2, with TRBD2 as a possible D gene (5 bases). This CDR3 spans 15 amino acids. Germline V gene lookup returns CDR1 ENHRY and CDR2 SYGVKD. CDR3 in amino acids: CAISEVSANTGELSF. The DNA of the CDR3 is TGTGCCATCAGTGAGGTCAGTGCGAACACCGGGGAGCTGTCTTTT.

The chain joins TRBV25-1 to TRBJ2-2; D is possibly TRBD1 or TRBD2 (5 bases each). V dropped 6 bases and J dropped 4 bases, with 21 bases sitting between them. Germline values: CDR1 MGHDK, CDR2 SYGVNS. The CDR3 covers 17 residues. The CDR3 loop reads CASSSYGTGTTTGELFF. CDR3 in DNA: TGTGCCAGCAGCTCCTACGGGACCGGAACGACCACCGGGGAGCTGTTTTTT.

This clonotype was seen a handful of times. This rearrangement joins TRBV7-6 to TRBJ1-5; D is possibly TRBD1 (6 bases). The CDR3 totals 10 residues. Germline assignment: CDR1 SGHVS and CDR2 FNYEAQ. Trimming left V 5 bases short and J 14 bases short, with 10 bases between. CDR3 in amino acids: CASSRGDEHF. The CDR3 DNA is TGTGCCAGCAGCAGGGGGGACGAGCATTTT.

A few counts support this clonotype. The chain has TRBV7-9 and TRBJ2-7; TRBD2 agrees at 7 bases. Per the germline V gene, CDR1 is SEHNR and CDR2 is FQNEAQ (reference sequence). The CDR3 covers 14 residues. The ends lost 5 bases at V and 3 bases at J; junction bases unmatched: 7. The CDR3 loop reads CASSPTGLHYEQYF. CDR3 DNA: TGTGCCAGCAGCCCTACGGGACTACACTACGAGCAGTACTTC.

This clonotype was found once. A clone one base away is much larger, so this may be a read error. This rearrangement joins TRBV10-3 to TRBJ2-7; 10 bases line up with TRBD2. Trimming took 6 bases from V and 0 from J; bases not matched to a gene: 11. Germline V gene data show CDR1 as ENHRY and CDR2 as SYGVKD. There are 17 residues in the CDR3. The CDR3 loop reads CAISPTTGTSASYEQYF. Here the CDR3 DNA reads TGTGCCATCAGCCCCACTACCGGGACTAGCGCCTCCTACGAGCAGTACTTC.

This clonotype was observed at least ten times. V usage is TRBV11-2 and J usage is TRBJ1-1; 7 nucleotides match TRBD1. The CDR3 runs to 12 residues. V lost 5 bases to trimming and J lost 9 bases; unmatched junction nucleotides: 6. Germline-derived CDR1 and CDR2 are SGHAT and FQNNGV. The CDR3 protein is CASSQTRGKAFF. In DNA form, the CDR3 reads TGTGCCAGCAGCCAGACCAGGGGGAAAGCTTTCTTT.

The DNA of the CDR3 is TGTGCCACCAGTGACACCCGGGCTTCAGCGAATGAAAAACTGTTTTTT. It yields the protein CATSDTRASANEKLFF. The V and J genes are TRBV24-1 and TRBJ1-4; no clear D. Germline V gene sequence: CDR1 KGHDR, CDR2 SFDVKD. The V end was cut by 4 bases, the J end by 5 bases, with 16 bases between. There are 16 residues in the CDR3.